Included here is one T cell receptor beta chain sequence, with context. Its matching antigen is unknown. This record belongs to a study of cytomegalovirus exposure and HLA in healthy donors. V was pared by 5 bases and J by 3 bases, with 14 bases between. The germline V gene has CDR1 SEHNR and CDR2 FQNEAQ (reference sequence). The CDR3 spans 15 residues. The study, taken as a whole, reports: Highly shared variants forming one cluster were likely a sequencing artifact. Altogether, more than 150 TCR beta chains were recorded as cytomegalovirus-associated.

Both 60 Vbeta primers and 13 Jbeta primers went into the PCR. Using immunoSEQ multiplex PCR, the repertoire was profiled, and TCRdb retains in-frame clones only, with some absent. Found here are some 80,000 clones; the top ten clones hold roughly 13%. The chain links TRBV7-9 to TRBJ1-5; possibly TRBD1 for D (5 bases). Sequencing used PBMCs. This TCR came from a man aged 45-60 years in good health and CMV-seropositive. CDR3 DNA: TGTGCCAGCAGCCCCCCTGGGGGGAACAATCAGCCCCAGCATTTT. Amino acids: CASSPPGGNNQPQHF. Drawing the rest from reference TRBV7-9 and TRBJ1-5, the complete variable domain is DTGVSQNPRHKITKRGQNVTFRCDPISEHNRLYWYRQTLGQGPEFLTYFQNEAQLEKSRLLSDRFSAERPKGSFSTLEIQRTEQGDSAMYLCASSPPGGNNQPQHFGDGTRLSIL.